Listed here are 23 T cell receptor beta chains from one sample, sequenced in a study of T cells in women clearing cervical HPV infection. TCRdb keeps only in-frame clones here, not all; method: immunoSEQ multiplex PCR. The sample data list 25,000 to 35,000 clones. Sequencing was done on a sample of blood buffy coat. These receptors came from a woman between 18 and 69 years old with a cervical HPV16 infection that either progressed to CIN3+ or cleared (not recorded which).

Comment on this clone: Read sequence stops 3 residues before the CDR3 end, and the germline J gene provides the missing end. V is TRBV5-1 and J is TRBJ2-1; TRBD2 matches at 13 bases. The junction had 3 bases not matched to a gene; V was cut back by 0 bases and J by 6 bases. CDR1 is SGHRS and CDR2 is YFSETQ in the germline V gene. CDR3 length: 16 amino acids. The covered CDR3 bases are TGCGCCAGCAGCTTGGAGGGACTAGCGGGGCTCAATGAG. Translation gives CASSLEGLAGLNE. The entire CDR3 protein reads CASSLEGLAGLNEQFF.

Comments on this clone: With the read ending 3 residues before the CDR3 end, the germline J gene is used to fill in that end. The V and J genes are TRBV4-1 and TRBJ2-5; 10 bases map to TRBD1. Germline V lookup: CDR1 MGHRA, CDR2 YSYEKL. V lost 0 bases to trimming and J lost 4 bases; unmatched junction nucleotides: 5. The CDR3 runs 16 residues. The DNA read from the CDR3 is TGCGCCAGCAGCCAAGAGGCCAGGACAGGGGGAGAGACC. Translation gives CASSQEARTGGET. The full CDR3 reads CASSQEARTGGETQYF.

Remarks on this clone: The read terminates 3 residues before the CDR3 end, so the remaining end is supplied by the germline J gene. The chain links TRBV5-1 to TRBJ1-2; D possibly corresponds to TRBD1 (6 bases). CDR1 and CDR2 (germline): SGHRS, YFSETQ. This CDR3 spans 13 amino acids. CDR3 amino acids: CASAAGVQETYTF. The covered CDR3 bases are TGCGCCAGCGCGGCAGGGGTCCAAGAGACC. The complete variable domain, with remaining parts taken from reference TRBV5-1 and TRBJ1-2, reads KAGVTQTPRYLIKTRGQQVTLSCSPISGHRSVSWYQQTPGQGLQFLFEYFSETQRNKGNFPGRFSGRQFSNSRSEMNVSTLELGDSALYLCASAAGVQETYTFGSGTRLTVV.

On this clone: The CDR3 end falls 3 residues outside the read, so it is completed with the germline J gene. The chain is built from TRBV18 and TRBJ1-1; maybe TRBD1 (6 bases). Per germline, CDR1 KGHSH and CDR2 LQKENI. Trimming took 1 base from V and 7 from J, leaving 13 bases between them. The CDR3 spans 14 residues. This chain's CDR3 is CASSPRQVLDEAFF. The DNA read from the CDR3 is TGTGCCAGCTCACCACGACAGGTCTTGGATGAA.

Of note for this clone: The read stops 3 residues short of the end of the CDR3; the missing end is completed from the germline J gene. The V gene is TRBV7-9, the J gene TRBJ1-1; no definite D call. Germline-derived CDR1 and CDR2 are SEHNR and FQNEAQ (reference sequence). V lost 5 bases and J 1 base, leaving 8 bases between the germline ends. This CDR3 is 13 amino acids long. The CDR3 sequence: CASSQRQNTEAFF. CDR3 DNA (partial): TGTGCCAGCAGCCAACGACAGAACACTGAA.

With respect to this clone: The missing CDR3 end, 3 residues past where the read stops, is filled in from the germline J gene. This chain connects TRBV20-1 to TRBJ1-4; possibly TRBD1 for D (5 bases). V lost 0 bases, J lost 10 bases, and 18 bases lay in between. This CDR3 has 15 amino acids. Germline CDR1 reads DFQATT; CDR2 reads SNEGSKA (reference sequence). Here the CDR3 reads CSARDRGGEWRKLFF. The CDR3 bases that were read are TGCAGTGCTAGAGATAGGGGAGGGGAATGGAGAAAA.

As for this clone: The read terminates 3 residues before the CDR3 end, so the remaining end is supplied by the germline J gene. The V gene is TRBV7-9, the J gene TRBJ1-2, with a possible D match to TRBD1 (6 bases). In germline, CDR1 is SEHNR, CDR2 FQNEAQ (reference sequence). The V end was cut by 5 bases, the J end by 2 bases, with 12 bases between. The CDR3 loop spans 14 amino acids. CDR3 loop: CASSPGQANYGYTF. The CDR3 DNA, read in part, is TGTGCCAGCAGCCCGGGACAAGCCAACTATGGC.

Worth noting for this clone: Read data end 3 residues before the CDR3 end; the end is taken from the germline J gene. V usage is TRBV18 and J usage is TRBJ1-1; possible D gene TRBD1, 5 bases. CDR1 is KGHSH, CDR2 LQKENI, per germline. The CDR3 has 15 amino acids. Trimming removed 5 bases at V and 7 bases at J, with 20 bases between. The CDR3: CASSEIDSPWIEAFF. The covered CDR3 bases are TGTGCCAGCTCAGAGATTGACAGTCCCTGGATTGAA. The entire variable domain, with the rest obtained from reference TRBV18 and TRBJ1-1, is as follows: NAGVMQNPRHLVRRRGQEARLRCSPMKGHSHVYWYRQLPEEGLKFMVYLQKENIIDESGMPKERFSAEFPKEGPSILRIQQVVRGDSAAYFCASSEIDSPWIEAFFGQGTRLTVV.

The CDR3 reads CASSVGRTGREPQHF. Incomplete CDR3 DNA: TGTGCCAGCAGTGTGGGGCGGACAGGGAGAGAGCCC. V is TRBV2 and J is TRBJ1-5, with 8 bases matching TRBD1. The read gets to within 3 residues of the CDR3 end, and the germline J gene fills in the rest. The germline V gene encodes CDR1 SNHLY and CDR2 FYNNEI. The junction had 10 bases not matched to a gene; V was cut back by 4 bases and J by 8 bases. The CDR3 contains 15 residues.

Comment on this clone: The read ends 3 residues before the CDR3 terminus; that terminus is restored from the germline J gene. The chain joins TRBV10-2 to TRBJ2-3; 13 nucleotides match TRBD2. The CDR3 is 16 amino acids. V shed 3 bases and J 6 bases; nucleotides not matched to a gene: 6. The germline V gene has CDR1 WSHSY and CDR2 SAAADI. The part of the CDR3 DNA that was read is TGCGCCAGCAGTGATCGACTAGCGGGAGGTGTGGATACG. This encodes CASSDRLAGGVDT. The complete CDR3 sequence is CASSDRLAGGVDTQYF.

Points on this clone: The read finishes 3 residues shy of the CDR3 end, and the germline J gene is used to complete it. The V call is TRBV7-2, the J call TRBJ2-7; 9 bases map to TRBD1. V lost 7 bases to trimming and J lost 5 bases; unmatched junction nucleotides: 9. This CDR3 comprises 14 residues. Germline CDR1 is SGHTA and CDR2 is FQGNSA. CDR3 DNA (partial): TGTGCCAGCACCCTGCAACAGGGGGCCAACGAG. Translating gives CASTLQQGANE. The CDR3 as a whole reads CASTLQQGANEQYF.

Regarding this clone: The CDR3 end is not reached by the read, which stops 3 residues before it; the germline J gene fills it in. V and J are TRBV5-1 and TRBJ2-5; D is uncertain. V was cut by 3 bases and J by 4 bases, with 13 bases left in between. The CDR3 totals 14 residues. Germline V gene data show CDR1 as SGHRS and CDR2 as YFSETQ. The chain's CDR3 is CASSSGHSTETQYF. CDR3 DNA, as far as it was read: TGCGCCAGCAGCTCTGGCCACAGCACAGAGACC.

Notes on this clone: With the read ending 3 residues before the CDR3 end, the germline J gene is used to fill in that end. This sequence joins TRBV5-1 and TRBJ1-2, with 7 bases aligning to TRBD1. Germline loops: CDR1 SGHRS, CDR2 YFSETQ. This CDR3 comprises 15 residues. V lost 0 bases and J lost 2; bases outside the gene matches: 4. CDR3 in amino acids: CASSLAGQTNYGYTF. The covered CDR3 bases are TGCGCCAGCAGCTTGGCGGGACAGACCAACTATGGC.

With regard to this clone: Read sequence stops 3 residues before the CDR3 end, and the germline J gene provides the missing end. The chain joins TRBV19 to TRBJ2-7; no definite D call. Trimming shortened V by 5 bases and J by 0 bases, and 11 bases separated the two germline ends. The germline CDR1 and CDR2 sequences are LNHDA and SQIVND (reference sequence). This CDR3 contains 14 residues. CDR3 sequence reads: CASSAVSGSYEQYF. Incomplete CDR3 DNA: TGTGCCAGTAGTGCTGTTTCCGGCTCCTACGAG.

The DNA read from the CDR3 is TGTGCCAGCCGACCCCTGACGCGGAACTATAATTCACCC. It yields the protein CASRPLTRNYNSP. The CDR3 reads in full as CASRPLTRNYNSPLHF. V usage is TRBV2 and J usage is TRBJ1-6; D unclear. The CDR3 end lies 3 residues beyond the end of the read and is filled in from the germline J gene. Looked up from germline, CDR1 is SNHLY and CDR2 is FYNNEI. Trimming took 8 bases from V and 3 from J, leaving 17 bases between them. The CDR3 is made up of 16 amino acids. Using reference TRBV2 and TRBJ1-6 for the parts outside the CDR3, the full variable domain is EPEVTQTPSHQVTQMGQEVILRCVPISNHLYFYWYRQILGQKVEFLVSFYNNEISEKSEIFDDQFSVERPDGSNFTLKIRSTKLEDSAMYFCASRPLTRNYNSPLHFGNGTRLTVT.

Worth noting for this clone: Read sequence stops 3 residues before the CDR3 end, and the germline J gene provides the missing end. The chain combines TRBV7-8 with TRBJ2-7, with TRBD2 matching over 12 bases. The CDR3 runs 15 residues. CDR1 is SGHVS, CDR2 FQNEAQ, per germline. Trimming cost V 3 bases and J 3 bases; bases outside gene matches: 3. CDR3 loop: CASSFGLAGLYEQYF. The part of the CDR3 DNA that was read is TGTGCCAGCAGCTTCGGACTAGCGGGACTCTACGAG. The full variable domain, in which reference TRBV7-8 and TRBJ2-7 provide the parts outside the CDR3, is GAGVSQSPRYKVAKRGQDVALRCDPISGHVSLFWYQQALGQGPEFLTYFQNEAQLDKSGLPSDRFFAERPEGSVSTLKIQRTQQEDSAVYLCASSFGLAGLYEQYFGPGTRLTVT.

For this clone: Sequencing ends 3 residues short of the CDR3 end; the germline J gene provides the rest. The J gene is TRBJ2-1, the V gene TRBV30; TRBD2 agrees at 14 bases. This CDR3 contains 15 residues. V shed 1 base and J 9 bases; nucleotides not matched to a gene: 5. In germline, CDR1 is GTSNPN, CDR2 SVGIG (reference sequence). Incomplete CDR3 DNA: TGTGCCTGGAGTGGAAAGGGACTAGCGGGGGTTGAG. Translated, it gives CAWSGKGLAGVE. The CDR3 in full is CAWSGKGLAGVEQFF.

Turning to this clone: The read gets to within 3 residues of the CDR3 end, and the germline J gene fills in the rest. The chain carries TRBV28 and TRBJ2-3; TRBD2 matches 13 bases. The CDR3 consists of 16 residues. Germline assignment: CDR1 MDHEN and CDR2 SYDVKM. V dropped 5 bases and J dropped 6; count of bases not matched to a gene: 8. CDR3 bases read: TGTGCCAGCAGTCCCGGGACTAGCGGGGTCCCCGATACG. Its translation: CASSPGTSGVPDT. The whole CDR3 sequence is CASSPGTSGVPDTQYF.

As for this clone: With the read ending 3 residues before the CDR3 end, the germline J gene is used to fill in that end. The V gene is TRBV7-2, the J gene TRBJ2-7, with D tentatively TRBD2 (5 bases). Germline V gene lookup returns CDR1 SGHTA and CDR2 FQGNSA. V dropped 3 bases and J dropped 5 bases, with 5 bases sitting between them. The CDR3 totals 11 residues. The CDR3 sequence is CASSFGDEQYF. The CDR3 bases that were read are TGTGCCAGCAGCTTCGGGGACGAG.

A note on this clone: The observed sequence ends 3 residues before the CDR3 terminus, with the missing tail filled in from the germline J gene. This chain uses TRBV12-3 or TRBV12-4 with TRBJ2-3; D may be TRBD1 (5 bases). The CDR3 sequence is 12 residues long. CDR3 DNA (partial): TGTGCCAGCAGTTTACGAGCAGGGACG. Translation: CASSLRAGT. The whole CDR3 protein is CASSLRAGTQYF.

Regarding this clone: The read comes to an end 3 residues before the CDR3 does, leaving the germline J gene to fill in the end. The J gene is TRBJ2-5, the V gene TRBV6-1; a possible D gene is TRBD2 (5 bases). Trimming removed 2 bases at V and 5 bases at J, with 15 bases between. Germline V gene lookup returns CDR1 MNHNS and CDR2 SASEGT. The CDR3 has 15 residues. The CDR3 here is CASSEFNFEGETQYF. The sequenced CDR3 bases are TGTGCCAGCAGTGAATTTAACTTCGAGGGTGAGACC.

Notes on this clone: The CDR3 goes on 3 residues after the read ends, and that part is filled in from the germline J gene. This rearrangement joins TRBV5-4 to TRBJ1-6; D uncertain. CDR3 length equals 13 residues. Trimming stripped 4 bases from V and 6 bases from J, with 8 bases between. Germline CDR1 reads SGHNT; CDR2 reads YYREEE (reference sequence). The CDR3 sequence: CASSVNSNSPLHF. The sequenced CDR3 bases are TGTGCCAGCAGCGTGAACAGTAATTCACCC.

Comment on this clone: The read ends 3 residues before the CDR3 terminus; that terminus is restored from the germline J gene. This rearrangement joins TRBV2 to TRBJ2-1; 10 bases are shared with TRBD2. Losses at the gene ends were 4 bases for V and 7 bases for J; bases not matched to a gene: 10. Looked up from germline, CDR1 is SNHLY and CDR2 is FYNNEI. The CDR3 length is 16 residues. The CDR3 sequence: CASSGRSGRAGNEQFF. CDR3 bases read: TGTGCCAGCAGTGGCAGGAGCGGGAGGGCCGGTAATGAG.